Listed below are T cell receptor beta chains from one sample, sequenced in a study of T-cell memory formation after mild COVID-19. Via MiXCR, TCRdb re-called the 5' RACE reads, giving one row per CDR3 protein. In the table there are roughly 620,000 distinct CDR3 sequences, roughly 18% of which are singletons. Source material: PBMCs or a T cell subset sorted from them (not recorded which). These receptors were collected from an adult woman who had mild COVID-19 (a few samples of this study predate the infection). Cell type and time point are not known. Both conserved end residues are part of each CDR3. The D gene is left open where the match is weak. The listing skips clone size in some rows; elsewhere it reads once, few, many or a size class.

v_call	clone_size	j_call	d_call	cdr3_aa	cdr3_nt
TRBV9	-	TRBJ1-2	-	CASSLGGNLNYGYTF	TGTGCCAGCAGCCTAGGAGGGAACCTTAACTATGGCTACACCTTC
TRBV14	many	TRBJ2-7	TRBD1	CASRPGGVYEQYF	TGTGCCAGCAGACCAGGGGGCGTCTACGAGCAGTACTTC
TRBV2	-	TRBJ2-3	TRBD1	CASRADRADTQYF	TGTGCCAGCAGAGCCGACAGGGCAGATACGCAGTATTTT
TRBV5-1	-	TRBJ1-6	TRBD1	CASSRTGSSDSPLHF	TGCGCCAGCAGCCGGACAGGGTCGTCTGATTCACCCCTCCACTTT
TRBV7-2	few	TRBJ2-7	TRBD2	CASSLGGLAGASEQYF	TGTGCCAGCAGCTTAGGGGGGCTAGCGGGAGCTTCCGAGCAGTACTTC
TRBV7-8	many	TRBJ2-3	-	CASSLGGGIKTDTQYF	TGTGCCAGCAGCTTAGGGGGCGGGATCAAAACAGATACGCAGTATTTT
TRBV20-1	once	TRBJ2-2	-	CSARSWTGTGELFF	TGCAGTGCTAGAAGCTGGACGGGCACCGGGGAGCTGTTTTTT
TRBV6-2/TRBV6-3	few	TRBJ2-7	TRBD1	CASRGTASSYEQYF	TGTGCCAGTAGGGGGACAGCCTCCTCCTACGAGCAGTACTTC
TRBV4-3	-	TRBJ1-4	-	CASSQPGTGEKLFF	TGCGCCAGCAGCCAGCCCGGGACGGGTGAAAAACTGTTTTTT
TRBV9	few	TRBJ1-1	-	CASSVASANTEAFF	TGTGCCAGCAGCGTAGCTTCCGCGAACACTGAAGCTTTCTTT
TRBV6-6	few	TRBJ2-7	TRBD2	CASSYSPSGVSYEQYF	TGTGCCAGCAGTTACTCCCCTAGCGGGGTTTCCTACGAGCAGTACTTC
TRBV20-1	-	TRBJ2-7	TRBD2	CSARDPQLAGGYEQYF	TGCAGTGCTAGAGACCCTCAACTAGCGGGGGGCTACGAGCAGTACTTC
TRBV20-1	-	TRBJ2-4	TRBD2	CSAKVPSGASIQYF	TGCAGTGCCAAAGTCCCTAGCGGGGCAAGCATTCAGTACTTC
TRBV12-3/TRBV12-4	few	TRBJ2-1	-	CASSRSGSYNEQFF	TGTGCCAGCAGCCGTAGCGGTTCCTACAATGAGCAGTTCTTC
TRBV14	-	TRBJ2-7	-	CASSQAGTGYEQYF	TGTGCCAGCAGCCAAGCCGGGACGGGGTACGAGCAGTACTTC
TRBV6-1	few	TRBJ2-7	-	CASRGVVVYEQYF	TGTGCCAGCAGAGGGGTTGTGGTCTACGAGCAGTACTTC
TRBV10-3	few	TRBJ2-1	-	CAISSSTGNNEQFF	TGTGCCATCAGTTCGTCTACAGGGAACAATGAGCAGTTCTTC
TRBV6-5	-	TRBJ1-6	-	CASRTGGGRDNSPLHF	TGTGCCAGCAGGACAGGAGGAGGGCGCGATAATTCACCCCTCCACTTT
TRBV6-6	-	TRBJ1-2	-	CASSRDDKAETF	TGTGCCAGCAGCCGCGACGACAAGGCCGAGACCTTC
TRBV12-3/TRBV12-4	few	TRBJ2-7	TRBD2	CASSTGTSFYEQYF	TGTGCCAGCAGTACCGGGACTAGCTTTTACGAGCAGTACTTC
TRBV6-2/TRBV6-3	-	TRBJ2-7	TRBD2	CASSTSGKTYEQYF	TGTGCCAGCAGCACTAGCGGGAAAACATACGAGCAGTACTTC
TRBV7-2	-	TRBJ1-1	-	CASSLGGPVDTEAFF	TGTGCCAGCAGCTTAGGGGGGCCGGTGGACACTGAAGCTTTCTTT
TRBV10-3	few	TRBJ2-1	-	CAISKRVQVAMNEQFF	TGTGCCATCAGTAAAAGGGTCCAAGTGGCGATGAATGAGCAGTTCTTC
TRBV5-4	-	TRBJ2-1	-	CASSPQLSGTYNEQFF	TGTGCCAGCAGCCCGCAGCTTAGCGGAACGTACAATGAGCAGTTCTTC
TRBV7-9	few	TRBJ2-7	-	CASSVWDTNYEQYF	TGTGCCAGCTCCGTATGGGACACCAACTACGAGCAGTACTTC
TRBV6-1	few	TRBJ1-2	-	CASLGYLSYGYTF	TGTGCCAGCTTGGGGTATCTATCCTATGGCTACACCTTC